This T cell receptor beta chain was captured by sequencing in a study of cytomegalovirus exposure and HLA in healthy donors. Vbeta (60) and Jbeta (13) primers were used in the PCR. TCRdb keeps only in-frame clones here, not all; method: immunoSEQ multiplex PCR. The sample holds approximately 180,000 clones, about 90% seen once. Whole-study results and caveats: Earlier analysis found most TCR beta V segments productive about 90% or about 30% of the time.

CDR3 length: 17 amino acids. Germline CDR1 is SEHNR and CDR2 is FQNEAQ (reference sequence). The J segment lost 4 bases and the V segment lost 4 bases, leaving 4 bases of the junction unmatched. Turning to this clone: Its antigen is not identified.

The rearrangement links TRBV7-9 to TRBJ2-1; 16 bases line up with TRBD2. Sequencing was carried out using PBMCs. This TCR derives from a girl under three years old in good health and CMV-seronegative. The CDR3 protein is CASSSGTSGGGYNEQFF. In DNA, the CDR3 is TGTGCCAGCAGCTCGGGGACTAGCGGGGGGGGATACAATGAGCAGTTCTTC.